This T cell receptor beta chain was captured in a study of beta chain features in type 1 diabetes. Broader study findings: The naive, central memory and Treg TCRB repertoires of patients appeared to be more similar to one another than those of healthy donors.

CDR3 length: 13 amino acids. Germline V lookup: CDR1 SSHAT, CDR2 FNYEAQ (reference sequence). With V trimmed by 3 bases and J by 5 bases, 1 base remained unmatched. In this sample, this clone turned up a few times. Its specificity is unknown. Reverse transcribing all isolated RNA meant expressed TCRB transcripts were sequenced. The method was immunoSEQ multiplex PCR; TCRdb's version includes in-frame clones alone and lacks a portion of them. The repertoire holds about 240,000 clones, with around a quarter as singletons. This receptor was obtained from a man aged 25 to 40 in good health. The chain has TRBV7-7 and TRBJ2-1; the match to TRBD1 covers 7 bases. Sequenced material: central memory CD4+ T cells from blood. This CDR3 is CASSFDRDNEQFF. In DNA form, the CDR3 reads TGTGCCAGCAGCTTTGACAGGGACAATGAGCAGTTCTTC.